This paragraph covers one TCR beta chain sequence. Its antigen is not known. Generated by immunoSEQ multiplex PCR, the TCRdb table keeps only in-frame clones and is missing some. The sample includes about 100,000 clones, about 87% of them seen just once. Between the trimmed V and J ends, which lost 0 bases and 0 bases, there was a span of 13 bases. This CDR3 comprises 17 residues. Per germline, CDR1 SGHRS and CDR2 YFSETQ. This sample is part of a study of T cell responses to AZD1222 COVID-19 vaccine. Study-wide points: The donors showed a predominance of white British ancestry and of females, with possible underestimation of clonal diversity.

Sequences were derived from peripheral blood, sampled on day 0 of AZD1222 vaccination. The TCR originated in an adult in good health. This rearrangement joins TRBV5-1 to TRBJ1-3, with D unresolved. The CDR3, as DNA: TGCGCCAGCAGCTTGGTGCCACAGAAGAACTCTGGAAACACCATATATTTT. It is translated as CASSLVPQKNSGNTIYF.